The clone carrying this T cell receptor beta chain was seen a few times. The entry originates in a study of response to subunit inactivated influenza vaccine. Using its own MiXCR run on the RT-PCR reads, TCRdb lists one record per CDR3 protein. Of 150,000 or so distinct CDR3 sequences listed, approximately 10% are singletons. Trimming pared 5 bases from V and 10 bases from J, leaving 9 bases between. This CDR3 is built from 11 residues. Germline lookup yields CDR1 SGHTA and CDR2 FQGNSA. This TCR was recovered from a man aged 50 to 60 who received an inactivated influenza vaccine. Sequences were derived from non-naive T cells sorted from PBMCs, sampled around seven weeks after vaccination. V and J are TRBV7-2 and TRBJ2-1; unclear D gene. The CDR3 nucleotides read TGTGCCAGCAGCCCAGCAAGGGAGCAGTTCTTC. It translates to CASSPAREQFF. The variable domain in full, completed from reference TRBV7-2 and TRBJ2-1, reads GAGVSQSPSNKVTEKGKDVELRCDPISGHTALYWYRQSLGQGLEFLIYFQGNSAPDKSGLPSDRFSAERTGGSVSTLTIQRTQQEDSAVYLCASSPAREQFFGPGTRLTVL.